This T cell receptor beta chain is from a study of neurological immune-mediated disorders. This CDR3 has 15 amino acids. V gave up 7 bases and J gave up 8 bases, with 21 bases separating them. From germline, CDR1 is SGHTA and CDR2 FQGTGA. The making of cDNA relied on 5'RACE with 10-nucleotide random UMIs. Sequencing runs each yielded over 200 million TCR-beta sequences from 15-18 subjects. TCRdb reanalysed the 5' RACE reads using MiXCR and keeps one entry per CDR3 protein. The sample lists about 79,000 distinct CDR3 sequences, 13% to 15% occurring once. The receptor was derived from a woman aged 50 to 60 in good health. The sample taken for sequencing was PBMCs. The V and J genes are TRBV7-3 and TRBJ2-1; tentatively, D is TRBD1 (6 bases). CDR3 sequence reads: CASKRRGWLDDEQFF. CDR3 bases: TGTGCCAGCAAGCGCAGGGGATGGTTGGACGATGAGCAGTTCTTC.